This TCR beta chain was obtained from a study of shared clonotypes between healthy human individuals. Whole-study context: Three plates each covered CD4 naive and memory; CD8 naive two, CD8 memory one. Findings and caveats of the study: Rarefaction exposed incomplete sorted-subset sequencing despite large depth.

Remarks on this clone: Its specificity is unknown.

Here immunoSEQ multiplex PCR was the method, and the copy in TCRdb shows in-frame clones only, minus some. The sample shows approximately 1,500,000 clones, 95% to 99% of them seen only once. Trimming cost V 5 bases and J 8 bases; bases outside gene matches: 18. The CDR3 has 18 residues. Germline V gene sequence: CDR1 SGHTA, CDR2 FQGTGA. V is TRBV7-3 and J is TRBJ2-3; 11 bases align to TRBD2. The sample was naive CD4+ T cells sorted from blood. Described subset: CD45RA+ positively selected. The clonotype was recovered from a man younger than 45 in good health. CDR3 in DNA: TGTGCCAGCAGCGCGGGTAGCGGGAGGGAAATTACACAGATTACGCAGTATTTT. It encodes CASSAGSGREITQITQYF.